A selection of T cell receptor beta chains follows, all from one sample in a study of T cells in localized non-small cell lung cancer. The protocol was immunoSEQ multiplex PCR, while the TCRdb copy is restricted to in-frame clones and leaves out a portion. The sample consists of about 79,000 clones, roughly 86% of them appearing once. The sequences come from peripheral blood, collected before any cancer treatment. All receptors come from a female donor at least 60 years old with stage I lung adenocarcinoma. CDR3s include the opening cysteine and the closing phenylalanine or tryptophan.

V	J	CDR3
TRBV14	TRBJ1-1	CASGRAGANTEAFF
TRBV29-1	TRBJ1-1	CSVQNDLQGPF
TRBV6-5	TRBJ2-7	CASSVRGYEQYF
TRBV5-8	TRBJ2-3	CASSPLRGTDTQYF
TRBV7-2	TRBJ1-5	CASSSIPGQPQHF
TRBV19	TRBJ2-7	CASSIGGRDYEQYF
TRBV29-1	TRBJ2-3	CSVVASGGSRTDTQYF
TRBV11-2	TRBJ1-1	CASSFHPGRTEAFF
TRBV19	TRBJ1-2	CASSRDLYRSEKGYTF
TRBV27	TRBJ1-2	CASSPRDSGYTF
TRBV6-1	TRBJ2-2	CASSAPATGELFF
TRBV19	TRBJ2-2	CASWFSRRPTGELFF
TRBV10-3	TRBJ1-6	CAISLGQGIEPLHF
TRBV19	TRBJ2-7	CASSPGLGNGEQYF
TRBV7-2	TRBJ2-1	CASSLDSSYNEQFF
TRBV2	TRBJ1-5	CASKGEDSNQPQHF
TRBV19	TRBJ1-5	CASSIRKQASNQPQHF
TRBV6-6	TRBJ1-3	CASGGRQGSGNTIYF
TRBV6-5	TRBJ1-2	CASSYQPDRGLRGYTF
TRBV18	TRBJ1-4	CASSPPSGGRQFPTNEKLFF
TRBV7-6	TRBJ2-7	CASSLAIGDEQYF
TRBV2	TRBJ2-1	CASSVQGQSYNEQFF
TRBV28	TRBJ2-1	CASSKPGSNNEQFF
TRBV7-9	TRBJ1-1	CASSHIPGQMNTEAFF
TRBV7-8	TRBJ2-3	CASSLDGSTDTQYF
TRBV7-2	TRBJ2-7	CASSSGTSGPYEQYF
TRBV29-1	TRBJ1-2	CSAYRVDGYGYTF
TRBV5-1	TRBJ1-2	CASSRDSNYGYTF
TRBV30	TRBJ1-2	CAWSGGGTGGHGYTF
TRBV11-2	TRBJ1-2	CASSFFRTSGGYTF
TRBV2	TRBJ1-2	CASRVDSSYGYTF
TRBV5-6	TRBJ2-1	CASSLKSSYNEQFF
TRBV4-2	TRBJ2-1	CASSPGQGFHEQFF
TRBV6-5	TRBJ1-4	CASTPTGGSAEKLFF
TRBV29-1	TRBJ2-1	CSGRDRGPAEQFF
TRBV19	TRBJ1-2	CASSHGQNYGYTF
TRBV18	TRBJ1-4	CASSPNWGEKLFF
TRBV2	TRBJ1-1	CASRVLFTGITEAFF
TRBV5-4	TRBJ1-5	CATSQGQGNQPQHF
TRBV15	TRBJ1-2	CATSPSGPLPYGYTF
TRBV25-1	TRBJ2-4	CASSLQGERNIQYF
TRBV7-9	TRBJ1-4	CASSLGSKGADLFF
TRBV15	TRBJ2-3	CATARREDTQYF
TRBV6-5	TRBJ1-2	CASSRTGNYGYTF
TRBV5-1	TRBJ1-2	CASTLEDSLGYTF
TRBV5-1	TRBJ1-4	CASSSWGDISTNEKLFF
TRBV7-8	TRBJ2-7	CASSSQREGPYEQYF
TRBV2	TRBJ1-2	CASSPGRNYGYTF
TRBV5-1	TRBJ1-5	CASSLSGGSNQPQHF
TRBV27	TRBJ2-5	CASSRAVGQETQYF
TRBV15	TRBJ2-3	CATSKGQATDTQYF
TRBV2	TRBJ2-3	CASSPLGTDTQYF
TRBV9	TRBJ2-5	CASSVTDRTTAQYF
TRBV19	TRBJ2-5	CASASPGQPWETQYF
TRBV19	TRBJ2-1	CASKAPAPSNEQFF